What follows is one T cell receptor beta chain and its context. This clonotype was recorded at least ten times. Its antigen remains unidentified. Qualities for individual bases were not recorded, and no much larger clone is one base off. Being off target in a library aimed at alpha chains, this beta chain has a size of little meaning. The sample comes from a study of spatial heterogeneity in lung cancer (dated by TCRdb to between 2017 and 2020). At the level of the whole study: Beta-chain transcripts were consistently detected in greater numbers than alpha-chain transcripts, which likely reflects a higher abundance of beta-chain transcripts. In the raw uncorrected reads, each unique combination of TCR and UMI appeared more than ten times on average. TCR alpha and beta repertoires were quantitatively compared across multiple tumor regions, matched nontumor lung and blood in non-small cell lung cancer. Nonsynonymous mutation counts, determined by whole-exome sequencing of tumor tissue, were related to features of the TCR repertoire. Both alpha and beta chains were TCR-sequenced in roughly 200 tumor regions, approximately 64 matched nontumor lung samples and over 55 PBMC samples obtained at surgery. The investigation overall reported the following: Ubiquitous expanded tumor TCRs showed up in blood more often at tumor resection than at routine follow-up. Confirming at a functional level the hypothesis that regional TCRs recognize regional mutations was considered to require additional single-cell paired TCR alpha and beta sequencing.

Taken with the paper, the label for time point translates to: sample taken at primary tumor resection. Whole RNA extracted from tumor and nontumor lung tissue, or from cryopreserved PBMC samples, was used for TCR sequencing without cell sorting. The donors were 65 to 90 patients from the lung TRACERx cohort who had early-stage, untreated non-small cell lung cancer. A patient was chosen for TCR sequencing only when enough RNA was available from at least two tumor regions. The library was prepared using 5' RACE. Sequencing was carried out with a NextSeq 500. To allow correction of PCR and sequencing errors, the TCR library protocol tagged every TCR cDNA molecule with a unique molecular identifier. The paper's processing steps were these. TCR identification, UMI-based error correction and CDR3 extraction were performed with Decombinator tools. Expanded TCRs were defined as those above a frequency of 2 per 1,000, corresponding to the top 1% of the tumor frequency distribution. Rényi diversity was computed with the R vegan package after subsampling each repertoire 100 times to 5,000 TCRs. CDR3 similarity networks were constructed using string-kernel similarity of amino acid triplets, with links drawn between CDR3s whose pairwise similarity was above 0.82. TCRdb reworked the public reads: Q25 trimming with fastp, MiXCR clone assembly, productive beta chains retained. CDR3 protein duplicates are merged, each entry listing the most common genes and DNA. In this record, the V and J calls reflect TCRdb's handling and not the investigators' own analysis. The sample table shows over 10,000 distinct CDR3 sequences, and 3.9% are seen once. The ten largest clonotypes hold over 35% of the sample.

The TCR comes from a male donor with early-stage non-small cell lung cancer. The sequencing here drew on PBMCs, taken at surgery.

For the CDR3, the sequence is CASSPPRGGPYEQYF. In nucleotides, the sequence is TGTGCCAGCAGTCCCCCGCGGGGGGGTCCCTACGAGCAGTACTTC. The chain employs TRBV28 and TRBJ2-7, with 9 bases aligning to TRBD2. As encoded in the germline V gene, CDR1 is MDHEN while CDR2 is SYDVKM. Counted from cysteine to phenylalanine, this CDR3 has 15 amino acids. The entry retains the CDR3 DNA only, 45 bases that are in frame from base 1. Germline trimming amounts to 5 bases on V and 2 bases on J, with 7 as the count of junction bases outside the gene matches.